This passage covers 4 T cell receptor beta chains from one sample sequenced in a study of cytomegalovirus exposure and HLA in healthy donors. Vbeta (60) and Jbeta (13) primers were used in the PCR. Data came from immunoSEQ multiplex PCR; TCRdb stores just in-frame clones and leaves some out. The top ten hold roughly 22% of the sample, which has some 80,000 clones, about 9.4% seen once. Sample: PBMCs. All receptors come from a man aged 55-75 years in good health and CMV-seropositive.

This chain connects TRBV5-1 to TRBJ2-5; TRBD2 matches 10 bases. The DNA end is more similar to TRBJ2-7, so the J call may be wrong. The V gene's germline CDR1 is SGHRS and CDR2 YFSETQ. The CDR3 is 13 residues long. The CDR3 loop is CASASSGGYEQYF. The DNA for the CDR3 is TGCGCCAGCGCTTCTAGCGGGGGCTACGAGCAGTACTTC.

The CDR3 nucleotides are TGTGCAAGTCGCTCCTGCGGGACAGGGGGCCTGGATGAGCAGTTCTTC. Translating it yields CASRSCGTGGLDEQFF. The chain links TRBV12-2 to TRBJ2-1; the table assigns TRBD1, which was not confirmed against the DNA. TRBV12-2 is flagged as a pseudogene. CDR3 length equals 16 residues.

The chain carries TRBV27 and TRBJ1-1, with D maybe TRBD1 (6 bases). V lost 7 bases to trimming and J lost 2 bases, with 11 bases between them. The CDR3 is 13 residues long. Germline V gene data show CDR1 as MNHEY and CDR2 as SMNVEV (reference sequence). The chain's CDR3 is CASTSGGNTEAFF. Written as DNA, the CDR3 is TGTGCCAGCACCTCGGGGGGCAACACTGAAGCTTTCTTT.

This clone was seen a few times. The J gene is TRBJ2-1, the V gene TRBV5-6, with TRBD2 as a possible D gene (5 bases). The CDR3 runs to 13 residues. Trimming pared 0 bases from V and 6 bases from J, leaving 7 bases between. Germline CDR1 reads SGHDT; CDR2 reads YYEEEE. CDR3 protein: CASSLAGSNEQFF. The CDR3, as DNA: TGTGCCAGCAGCTTGGCGGGGTCCAATGAGCAGTTCTTC. The full variable domain, in which reference TRBV5-6 and TRBJ2-1 provide the parts outside the CDR3, is DAGVTQSPTHLIKTRGQQVTLRCSPKSGHDTVSWYQQALGQGPQFIFQYYEEEERQRGNFPDRFSGHQFPNYSSELNVNALLLGDSALYLCASSLAGSNEQFFGPGTRLTVL.